The 26 T cell receptor beta chains below were found in one sample sequenced in a study of Ad26.COV2.S vaccination and SARS-CoV-2 variants. Treatment of the sample: some 20 received Ad26.COV2.S at low or high dose, single or two shots; 5 received placebo; per-sample allocation not given. All samples were drawn on day 63, counting from the first vaccine or placebo injection. TCRdb's table, derived via immunoSEQ multiplex PCR, lists solely in-frame clones and lacks some. The table has fewer than 400,000 clones, roughly nine tenths seen once; the top ten hold 4.5% to 7%. The sample here was peripheral blood, taken in a trial of Ad26.COV2.S vaccine versus placebo. These receptors originate from a person aged 18-60 years who received the Ad26.COV2.S COVID-19 vaccine or a placebo.

CDR3 in amino acids: CASSQADNEQFF. CDR3 sequence (DNA): TGTGCCAGCTCACAAGCCGACAATGAGCAGTTCTTC. The rearrangement uses TRBV18 and TRBJ2-1; D ambiguous. This CDR3 has 12 amino acids. Germline CDR1 and CDR2: KGHSH and LQKENI. The V gene lost 4 bases and the J gene lost 5 bases, with 6 bases spanning the gap.

The gene calls are TRBV10-3 and TRBJ2-7, with unresolved D. Germline V gene sequence: CDR1 ENHRY, CDR2 SYGVKD. V lost 3 bases to trimming and J lost 6 bases, with 12 bases between them. The CDR3 is 13 residues long. Here the CDR3 reads CAISDVGSSEQYF. CDR3 DNA sequence: TGTGCCATCAGTGACGTAGGATCTAGCGAGCAGTACTTC.

The rearrangement joins TRBV6-5 to TRBJ1-1; D is uncertain. V lost 0 bases and J 0 bases, leaving 11 bases between the germline ends. The CDR3 has 16 residues. Germline-derived CDR1 and CDR2 are MNHEY and SVGAGI. The CDR3 protein is CASSYSTRRLNTEAFF. For the CDR3, the DNA is TGTGCCAGCAGTTACTCGACTAGGAGGTTGAACACTGAAGCTTTCTTT.

This chain links TRBV21-1 with TRBJ1-4. TRBV21-1 is marked as a pseudogene. The CDR3 extends over 16 amino acids. The CDR3 DNA is TGTGCCAGCAGCAAATGGGGGACCCAAGCGGATGAAAAACTGTTTTTT. Residues: CASSKWGTQADEKLFF.

The chain carries TRBV11-2 and TRBJ1-1; 7 nucleotides align to TRBD1. V lost 5 bases to trimming and J lost 8 bases; unmatched junction nucleotides: 8. The CDR3 runs 13 residues. The germline CDR1 and CDR2 sequences are SGHAT and FQNNGV. This CDR3 is CASSGTVLLEAFF. For the CDR3, the DNA is TGTGCCAGCAGCGGGACAGTACTCCTGGAAGCTTTCTTT.

The J gene is TRBJ2-1, the V gene TRBV11-2, with D unclear. The CDR3 extends over 13 amino acids. Trimming removed 4 bases at V and 6 bases at J, with 10 bases between. Germline CDR1 and CDR2: SGHAT and FQNNGV. The CDR3 is CASSYPYGNEQFF. Here the CDR3 DNA reads TGTGCCAGCAGCTACCCCTATGGCAATGAGCAGTTCTTC.

The chain couples TRBV12-3 or TRBV12-4 to TRBJ1-1; the D is unclear. This CDR3 comprises 13 residues. Trimming shortened V by 9 bases and J by 3 bases, and 14 bases separated the two germline ends. The DNA for the CDR3 is TGTGCCAGTGGGGTAGGTGAGGACACTGAAGCTTTCTTT. Its translation is CASGVGEDTEAFF.

The V call is TRBV27, the J call TRBJ2-5, with 7 bases matching TRBD1. Germline CDR1 reads MNHEY; CDR2 reads SMNVEV (reference sequence). This CDR3 has 14 residues. V lost 1 base to trimming and J lost 4 bases; unmatched junction nucleotides: 3. Written as DNA, the CDR3 is TGTGCCAGCAGTTTATATGAGGGGGCAGAGACCCAGTACTTC. Protein product: CASSLYEGAETQYF.

V and J are TRBV19 and TRBJ2-2; 9 bases fit TRBD2. CDR1 and CDR2 from the germline V gene are LNHDA and SQIVND (reference sequence). This CDR3 comprises 15 residues. The ends lost 11 bases at V and 1 base at J; junction bases unmatched: 8. CDR3 DNA: TGTGCCTCTATCAGCGGGAGGTTGAACACCGGGGAGCTGTTTTTT. It codes for CASISGRLNTGELFF.

The chain couples TRBV15 to TRBJ2-1; D ambiguous. The CDR3 loop spans 14 amino acids. Trimming left V 0 bases short and J 4 bases short, with 7 bases between. Germline CDR1 LNHNV, CDR2 YYDKDF (reference sequence). CDR3 loop: CATSRDKVYNEQFF. CDR3 sequence (DNA): TGTGCCACCAGCAGAGATAAAGTATACAATGAGCAGTTCTTC.

Comments on this clone: This sample includes further DNA sequences coding for the same CDR3. The V call is TRBV18, the J call TRBJ1-4; D possibly corresponds to TRBD1 (5 bases). The CDR3 is 15 residues long. Germline V gene sequence: CDR1 KGHSH, CDR2 LQKENI. V dropped 2 bases and J dropped 2 bases, with 9 bases sitting between them. CDR3 DNA: TGTGCCAGCTCACCAAGGGGAGCGACTAATGAAAAACTGTTTTTT. Its protein is CASSPRGATNEKLFF.

The V call is TRBV7-6, the J call TRBJ1-2; D perhaps matches TRBD1 (6 bases). This CDR3 spans 12 amino acids. The V and J ends lost 1 base and 7 bases respectively, with 7 bases between them. Germline V gives CDR1 SGHVS, CDR2 FNYEAQ. The CDR3 DNA is TGTGCCAGCAGCTTAGAAGGGGGTGGCTACACCTTC. Protein: CASSLEGGGYTF. Looking up the rest from reference TRBV7-6 and TRBJ1-2 gives the full variable domain: GAGVSQSPRYKVTKRGQDVALRCDPISGHVSLYWYRQALGQGPEFLTYFNYEAQQDKSGLPNDRFSAERPEGSISTLTIQRTEQRDSAMYRCASSLEGGGYTFGSGTRLTVV.

CDR3 residues: CASSYIRDRVDGYTF. CDR3 bases: TGTGCCAGCAGTTACATCAGGGACAGGGTCGATGGCTACACCTTC. This rearrangement joins TRBV6-2 or TRBV6-3 to TRBJ1-2; TRBD1 agrees at 9 bases. Trimming cost V 2 bases and J 6 bases; bases outside gene matches: 7. This CDR3 spans 15 amino acids. Germline V gives CDR1 MNHEY, CDR2 SVGEGT.

The V gene is TRBV13, the J gene TRBJ1-1, with unresolved D. Trimming took 5 bases from V and 11 from J, leaving 18 bases between them. This CDR3 region has 13 residues. The V gene's germline CDR1 is PRHDT and CDR2 FYEKMQ (reference sequence). CDR3 amino acids: CASSLDRMGKAFF. The CDR3 coding sequence is TGTGCCAGCAGCCTTGATAGGATGGGTAAGGCTTTCTTT.

The V gene is TRBV7-2, the J gene TRBJ1-1; no definite D call. Looked up from germline, CDR1 is SGHTA and CDR2 is FQGNSA. The CDR3 totals 16 residues. Trimming removed 5 bases at V and 1 base at J, with 17 bases between. CDR3 nucleotides: TGTGCCAGCAGCCCGCCCGCACTCCGTAGGAACACTGAAGCTTTCTTT. It codes for CASSPPALRRNTEAFF. The variable domain in full, with the rest retrieved from reference TRBV7-2 and TRBJ1-1, is GAGVSQSPSNKVTEKGKDVELRCDPISGHTALYWYRQSLGQGLEFLIYFQGNSAPDKSGLPSDRFSAERTGGSVSTLTIQRTQQEDSAVYLCASSPPALRRNTEAFFGQGTRLTVV.

The J gene is TRBJ2-1, the V gene TRBV4-1; D is ambiguous. In germline, CDR1 is MGHRA, CDR2 YSYEKL. The CDR3 is made up of 17 amino acids. V lost 0 bases to trimming and J lost 0 bases, with 12 bases between them. CDR3 nucleotide sequence: TGCGCCAGCAGCCAAGAGGTCGGGTCGAGCTCCTACAATGAGCAGTTCTTC. Translating gives CASSQEVGSSSYNEQFF.

To note about this clone: This sample also contains other DNA sequences that code for the same CDR3. The V and J genes are TRBV2 and TRBJ1-1; 10 nucleotides agree with TRBD1. With 8 bases clipped from V and 5 bases from J, the junction kept 5 bases outside the gene matches. This CDR3 has 13 residues. CDR1 is SNHLY, CDR2 FYNNEI, per germline. CDR3 protein: CASSTGGLTEAFF. The DNA for the CDR3 is TGTGCCAGCTCGACAGGGGGCCTGACTGAAGCTTTCTTT.

The J gene is TRBJ1-5, the V gene TRBV7-2; D perhaps matches TRBD1 (5 bases). The germline CDR1 and CDR2 sequences are SGHTA and FQGNSA. The length of the CDR3 is 15 residues. The V gene lost 5 bases and the J gene lost 0 bases, with 11 bases spanning the gap. This CDR3 reads CASSGAGNSNQPQHF. CDR3 nucleotides: TGTGCCAGCAGCGGGGCAGGGAATAGCAATCAGCCCCAGCATTTT.

The CDR3 region has the DNA TGTGCCAGCAGCTTAATACCACTAGCGGAGACCTACAATGAGCAGTTCTTC. It specifies CASSLIPLAETYNEQFF. J is TRBJ2-1 and V is TRBV11-3; TRBD2 aligns across 8 bases. From germline, CDR1 is SGHNT and CDR2 YENEEA. With V trimmed by 2 bases and J by 2 bases, 8 bases remained unmatched. CDR3 length: 17 amino acids.

The J gene is TRBJ2-7, the V gene TRBV11-3; 7 nucleotides line up with TRBD1. The germline V gene has CDR1 SGHNT and CDR2 YENEEA. CDR3 length equals 13 residues. CDR3 in DNA: TGTGCCAGCAGCACCGGGGACAGCCCCCTGGGCACCGTC. Translation: CASSTGDSPLGTV.

The chain combines TRBV5-6 with TRBJ2-7; 10 positions match TRBD2. CDR3 size: 16 residues. V lost 3 bases, J lost 4 bases, and 10 bases stayed unmatched. The germline V gene has CDR1 SGHDT and CDR2 YYEEEE. CDR3 DNA: TGTGCCAGCAGCTCGGCCTGGGGACTAGCGATTTACGAGCAGTACGTC. Its translation: CASSSAWGLAIYEQYV.

The gene calls are TRBV29-1 and TRBJ1-2; a weak D match, TRBD1 (6 bases). V lost 7 bases and J lost 6, with 15 bases in between. This CDR3 is 12 amino acids long. Germline V lookup: CDR1 SQVTM, CDR2 ANQGSEA. The CDR3 is CSAQGQMDGYTF. The CDR3, as DNA: TGCAGCGCCCAAGGACAGATGGATGGCTACACCTTC.

This rearrangement joins TRBV11-1 to TRBJ2-1, with unresolved D. The CDR3 contains 13 residues. The germline V and J ends were trimmed by 1 base and 7 bases, with 8 bases remaining between them. CDR1 SGHAT and CDR2 FQDESV come from the germline V gene (reference sequence). The CDR3 DNA is TGTGCCAGCAGCTTAGGGACCACTAATGAGCAGTTCTTC. Translated: CASSLGTTNEQFF.

The sample holds one count of this clone. The chain combines TRBV27 with TRBJ2-1, with a weak D call TRBD2 (6 bases). The CDR3 extends over 17 amino acids. Trimming took off 3 bases at V and 4 bases at J, with 19 bases between the two ends. The V gene's germline CDR1 is MNHEY and CDR2 SMNVEV (reference sequence). In DNA, the CDR3 is TGTGCCAGCAGTTTTCTAATAGGGACTGATAAATACAATGAGCAGTTCTTC. Protein: CASSFLIGTDKYNEQFF.

The chain carries TRBV12-3 or TRBV12-4 and TRBJ2-2; D unresolved. The CDR3 is made up of 12 amino acids. V lost 4 bases, J lost 0 bases, and 0 bases lay in between. This chain's CDR3 is CASSSNTGELFF. The CDR3 bases are TGTGCCAGCAGTTCGAACACCGGGGAGCTGTTTTTT.

The chain recombines TRBV6-5 with TRBJ2-7; D ambiguous. CDR3 size: 13 residues. Trimming pared 4 bases from V and 2 bases from J, leaving 9 bases between. Germline-derived CDR1 and CDR2 are MNHEY and SVGAGI. As DNA, the CDR3 is TGTGCCAGCAGTTCCCCGGGTACCTACGAGCAGTACTTC. Protein product: CASSSPGTYEQYF.